This TCR beta chain comes out of a study of Tregs in tolerant kidney transplant recipients. About this clone itself: Its antigen is still unknown.

Sequencing was performed with immunoSEQ multiplex PCR; in TCRdb, only in-frame clones are kept and a portion is missing. In the table there are about 44,000 clones, roughly 96% of which are singletons. V dropped 5 bases and J dropped 4 bases, with 15 bases sitting between them. Germline V gives CDR1 SGHKS, CDR2 YYEKEE (reference sequence). The CDR3 runs 15 residues. The chain carries TRBV5-5 and TRBJ2-2; D perhaps matches TRBD1 (6 bases). The receptor's source is a human donor in good health. The material sequenced was Tregs from blood cultured with allogeneic cells. The CDR3 DNA follows: TGTGCCAGCAGAGATAAGATCAGGGGCACCGGGGAGCTGTTTTTT. Its protein is CASRDKIRGTGELFF.